Below are 24 T cell receptor beta chains sequenced from a single sample in a study of beta chain features in type 1 diabetes. Expressed TCRB transcripts were sequenced after all isolated RNA was converted to cDNA. Clones were read by immunoSEQ multiplex PCR, and TCRdb kept only the in-frame ones, dropping some. The sample shows some 150,000 clones, approximately 13% of them seen only once. General study results and limits: All four CD4+ subsets of Type 1 diabetes patients contained TCRB CDR3s that were moderately but significantly shorter.

These TCRs' antigens remain unknown. Sequencing input: central memory CD4+ T cells from blood. These receptors were collected from a man between 18 and 29 years old with type 1 diabetes.

The chain has TRBV6-5 and TRBJ1-4, with D maybe TRBD1 (5 bases). Between the trimmed V and J ends, which lost 5 bases and 3 bases, there was a span of 13 bases. CDR3 length equals 15 residues. Looked up from germline, CDR1 is MNHEY and CDR2 is SVGAGI. The CDR3 sequence: CASSPTGGANEKLFF. Here the CDR3 DNA reads TGTGCCAGCAGTCCCACAGGAGGGGCTAATGAAAAACTGTTTTTT.

This clone was counted a few times. The rearrangement joins TRBV7-2 to TRBJ1-2; perhaps TRBD1 as D (6 bases). The CDR3 sequence is 14 residues long. With 4 bases removed from V and 5 bases from J, the gap between germline ends came to 14 bases. From germline, CDR1 is SGHTA and CDR2 FQGNSA. The CDR3, as DNA: TGTGCCAGCAGCTCCGGAAAACAGGGATATGGCTACACCTTC. Its protein product is CASSSGKQGYGYTF.

This clone was observed a handful of times. The chain carries TRBV5-1 and TRBJ1-4; unclear D gene. Trimming shortened V by 0 bases and J by 3 bases, and 9 bases separated the two germline ends. The germline gives CDR1 SGHRS, CDR2 YFSETQ. The CDR3 extends over 15 amino acids. CDR3 DNA: TGCGCCAGCAGCTTGGCTCGGAGGGCTAATGAAAAACTGTTTTTT. This encodes CASSLARRANEKLFF.

This chain links TRBV4-1 with TRBJ1-1, with D possibly matching TRBD1 (5 bases). The germline V and J ends were trimmed by 4 bases and 1 base, with 19 bases remaining between them. The CDR3 consists of 17 residues. Germline loops: CDR1 MGHRA, CDR2 YSYEKL. Here the CDR3 DNA reads TGCGCCAGCAGCCCCACTCCGGGCAGGGCCCCGAACACTGAAGCTTTCTTT. Translated: CASSPTPGRAPNTEAFF.

The chain combines TRBV9 with TRBJ2-5, with TRBD2 identical over 9 bases. Germline V CDR1 and CDR2: SGDLS, YYNGEE. The CDR3 sequence is 17 residues long. The J segment lost 1 base and the V segment lost 0 bases, leaving 7 bases of the junction unmatched. As DNA, the CDR3 is TGTGCCAGCAGCGTAGGGGTAGCGGGGGCGTTCCAAGAGACCCAGTACTTC. Protein: CASSVGVAGAFQETQYF.

This clone was recorded many times. V and J are TRBV5-1 and TRBJ2-1; D ambiguous. V was cut by 0 bases and J by 4 bases, with 11 bases left in between. This CDR3 has 15 residues. Per the germline V gene, CDR1 is SGHRS and CDR2 is YFSETQ. CDR3 in DNA: TGCGCCAGCAGCTTGGGGCAGATCTCGTACAATGAGCAGTTCTTC. Translating it yields CASSLGQISYNEQFF.

The CDR3 spells CASTRGGTGSGYGYTF. In DNA form, the CDR3 reads TGTGCCAGCACCCGTGGGGGGACAGGGAGCGGCTATGGCTACACCTTC. The J gene is TRBJ1-2, the V gene TRBV9, with 9 positions matching TRBD1. The CDR3 runs to 16 residues. V lost 6 bases, J lost 4 bases, and 13 bases stayed unmatched. Germline V gene data show CDR1 as SGDLS and CDR2 as YYNGEE.

This clone was seen many times. The V and J genes are TRBV6-5 and TRBJ2-6; tentatively, D is TRBD1 (6 bases). CDR3 size: 15 residues. Germline V gene data show CDR1 as MNHEY and CDR2 as SVGAGI. Trimming left V 6 bases short and J 4 bases short, with 13 bases between. For the CDR3, the DNA is TGTGCCAGCAGATCCACAGGGCGCGGGGCCAACGTCCTGACTTTC. Translating it yields CASRSTGRGANVLTF.

As to this clone: At one end the junction does not follow the germline gene, possibly because of a read error. V is TRBV2 and J is TRBJ1-1, with TRBD1 as a possible D gene (6 bases). The CDR3 has 12 residues. Germline V CDR1 and CDR2: SNHLY, FYNNEI. The chain's CDR3 is CASSEAQQGPLW. CDR3 in DNA: TGTGCCAGCAGTGAAGCGCAACAGGGCCCCCTATGG.

CDR3 protein: CASTVSDQPQHF. The CDR3 nucleotides are TGTGCCAGCACCGTGAGCGATCAGCCCCAGCATTTT. The chain is built from TRBV28 and TRBJ1-5; no reliable D call. CDR1 and CDR2 from the germline V gene are MDHEN and SYDVKM. The CDR3 is 12 residues long. V was shortened by 7 bases and J by 5 bases, with 9 bases between the two germline ends.

This clone was found a few times. The chain links TRBV30 to TRBJ2-5; 11 positions match TRBD2. Germline-derived CDR1 and CDR2 are GTSNPN and SVGIG (reference sequence). V shed 3 bases, J shed 6 bases, and the junction held 9 bases outside the gene matches. CDR3 size: 15 residues. CDR3 DNA: TGTGCCTGGAGAGGTGGGCTAGCGGGGGGAAAGACCCAGTACTTC. It translates to CAWRGGLAGGKTQYF. Full variable domain (rest looked up from reference TRBV30 and TRBJ2-5): SQTIHQWPATLVQPVGSPLSLECTVEGTSNPNLYWYRQAAGRGLQLLFYSVGIGQISSEVPQNLSASRPQDRQFILSSKKLLLSDSGFYLCAWRGGLAGGKTQYFGPGTRLLVL.

In this sample, this clone turned up once. The rearrangement joins TRBV4-2 to TRBJ2-7; TRBD1 matches at 8 bases. Germline CDR1 LGHNA, CDR2 YNFKEQ. With V trimmed by 3 bases and J by 1 base, 11 bases remained unmatched. The CDR3 is 17 residues long. The CDR3: CASSQASGQASSYEQYF. In DNA, the CDR3 is TGTGCCAGCAGCCAGGCCTCGGGACAGGCCTCTTCCTACGAGCAGTACTTC.

This rearrangement joins TRBV4-2 to TRBJ1-1; D is undetermined. The length of the CDR3 is 14 residues. V shed 1 base and J shed 3 bases, with 9 bases lying between them. The V gene's germline CDR1 is LGHNA and CDR2 YNFKEQ. The CDR3, as DNA: TGTGCCAGCAGCCAAGTTACAGAATACACTGAAGCTTTCTTT. Encoded protein: CASSQVTEYTEAFF.

The rearrangement links TRBV13 to TRBJ1-2, with a weak D call TRBD1 (5 bases). This CDR3 region has 15 residues. Trimming stripped 2 bases from V and 2 bases from J, with 12 bases between. Germline V gene sequence: CDR1 PRHDT, CDR2 FYEKMQ (reference sequence). The DNA of the CDR3 is TGTGCCAGCAGCTTATTTCAGGGCCTAAACTATGGCTACACCTTC. Protein product: CASSLFQGLNYGYTF.

The chain has TRBV9 and TRBJ1-1; 7 bases agree with TRBD1. In germline, CDR1 is SGDLS, CDR2 YYNGEE. Trimming cost V 3 bases and J 2 bases; bases outside gene matches: 4. The CDR3 has 14 residues. The CDR3 DNA reads as TGTGCCAGCAGCGCGACAGGGATTAACACTGAAGCTTTCTTT. As protein: CASSATGINTEAFF.

The chain recombines TRBV28 with TRBJ2-1; 7 positions match TRBD2. The ends lost 2 bases at V and 2 bases at J; junction bases unmatched: 6. The V gene's germline CDR1 is MDHEN and CDR2 SYDVKM. The CDR3 spans 16 residues. CDR3 residues: CASSLGVAGAYNEQFF. CDR3 in DNA: TGTGCCAGCAGTTTAGGGGTGGCGGGGGCCTACAATGAGCAGTTCTTC. The full variable domain, in which reference TRBV28 and TRBJ2-1 provide the parts outside the CDR3, is DVKVTQSSRYLVKRTGEKVFLECVQDMDHENMFWYRQDPGLGLRLIYFSYDVKMKEKGDIPEGYSVSREKKERFSLILESASTNQTSMYLCASSLGVAGAYNEQFFGPGTRLTVL.

V is TRBV5-1 and J is TRBJ2-7; 7 bases line up with TRBD1. Germline CDR1 is SGHRS and CDR2 is YFSETQ. This CDR3 contains 15 residues. The J segment lost 0 bases and the V segment lost 5 bases, leaving 8 bases of the junction unmatched. The CDR3 reads CASSPGQETSYEQYF. The CDR3 DNA follows: TGCGCCAGCAGTCCCGGACAGGAGACCTCCTACGAGCAGTACTTC.

This clone came up many times. The J gene is TRBJ2-7, the V gene TRBV13, with 8 bases matching TRBD2. Germline trimming cut 5 bases from V and 3 bases from J; bases unmatched to any gene: 9. CDR1 is PRHDT, CDR2 FYEKMQ, per germline (reference sequence). This CDR3 contains 15 residues. The CDR3 region has the DNA TGTGCCAGCAGCCCCAGGGCGGGGGGAAGCTACGAGCAGTACTTC. Translating it yields CASSPRAGGSYEQYF.

This clone turned up a few times. The chain has TRBV18 and TRBJ2-3; 10 positions match TRBD2. V dropped 3 bases and J dropped 2; count of bases not matched to a gene: 8. This CDR3 has 17 amino acids. The germline V gene has CDR1 KGHSH and CDR2 LQKENI. CDR3 coding DNA: TGTGCCAGCTCACCCTCGCTAGCGGGGGCCCTCACAGATACGCAGTATTTT. Translating gives CASSPSLAGALTDTQYF.

The CDR3 bases are TGTGCCAGCAAGGGCCCCGGCAATCAGCCCCAGCATTTT. It codes for CASKGPGNQPQHF. The rearrangement uses TRBV2 and TRBJ1-5; D not resolved. The CDR3 is 13 amino acids. Trimming stripped 7 bases from V and 2 bases from J, with 9 bases between. Germline CDR1 reads SNHLY; CDR2 reads FYNNEI.

This clone was counted ten times or more. The chain carries TRBV5-1 and TRBJ2-1; 7 nucleotides line up with TRBD1. Germline CDR1 and CDR2: SGHRS and YFSETQ. The J segment lost 5 bases and the V segment lost 0 bases, leaving 5 bases of the junction unmatched. The length of the CDR3 is 15 residues. In DNA, the CDR3 is TGCGCCAGCAGCTTGGGCTGGGACAGCAACAATGAGCAGTTCTTC. This sequence encodes CASSLGWDSNNEQFF.

This clone was found a few times. The CDR3 region is CASIATGYYNEQFF. The DNA for the CDR3 is TGTGCCAGCATCGCTACAGGGTACTACAATGAGCAGTTCTTC. The V call is TRBV7-9, the J call TRBJ2-1, with D perhaps TRBD1 (6 bases). Trimming took 7 bases from V and 3 from J, leaving 13 bases between them. This CDR3 has 14 residues. Germline V gene data show CDR1 as SEHNR and CDR2 as FQNEAQ (reference sequence).

This clone was recorded a few times. The chain uses TRBV28 and TRBJ2-2; D uncertain. The CDR3 is 16 residues long. CDR1 and CDR2 (germline): MDHEN, SYDVKM. The V gene lost 4 bases and the J gene lost 1 base, with 13 bases spanning the gap. The CDR3 DNA sequence: TGTGCCAGCAGTTGGGGTCCTAGGAGGAACACCGGGGAGCTGTTTTTT. Protein: CASSWGPRRNTGELFF.

This chain links TRBV27 with TRBJ2-1, with a tentative D call TRBD2 (6 bases). CDR3 size: 13 residues. The ends were cut back, 4 bases at V and 5 bases at J, with 9 bases in the middle. Germline CDR1 is MNHEY and CDR2 is SMNVEV (reference sequence). This chain's CDR3 is CASSSWGDNEQFF. The DNA of the CDR3 is TGTGCCAGCAGTTCTTGGGGGGACAATGAGCAGTTCTTC.